Listed here are 8 T cell receptor beta chains from one sample, sequenced in a study of response to subunit inactivated influenza vaccine (dated by TCRdb to 2016 to 2019). Receptors were amplified or captured by RT-PCR. The sequencer was an Illumina HiSeq 2500. TCRdb redid the processing of the public reads, applying fastp at Q25 and MiXCR, and retained in-frame beta chains. Each CDR3 protein gets just one entry, which takes the most common genes and DNA from the rows behind it. Recorded for this sample are about 800,000 distinct CDR3 sequences; around 20% of them occurred a single time. Of the sample, roughly 10% falls within the top ten clones. Source: PBMCs from blood, taken 5 days after vaccination. The receptors originated from a man aged 45 to 65 who received an inactivated influenza vaccine. Donor details come from another sample of the same person, matched by shared clones.

This clonotype is a singleton in its sample. V is TRBV20-1 and J is TRBJ2-1, with D maybe TRBD1 (5 bases). V was cut by 2 bases and J by 4 bases, with 15 bases left in between. The CDR3 consists of 15 residues. The germline V gene has CDR1 DFQATT and CDR2 SNEGSKA (reference sequence). CDR3 loop: CSARYGADLYNEQFF. CDR3 DNA: TGCAGTGCTAGATATGGGGCGGACCTATACAATGAGCAGTTCTTC.

The chain links TRBV9 to TRBJ1-3; no clear D gene. V lost 0 bases and J 0 bases, leaving 10 bases between the germline ends. This CDR3 contains 16 residues. The germline V gene has CDR1 SGDLS and CDR2 YYNGEE. The CDR3 loop is CASSVGIDYSGNTIYF. In DNA, the CDR3 is TGTGCCAGCAGCGTAGGTATCGACTACTCTGGAAACACCATATATTTT.

The rearrangement links TRBV20-1 to TRBJ2-1; 7 bases agree with TRBD2. This CDR3 is 13 amino acids long. V dropped 8 bases and J dropped 7; count of bases not matched to a gene: 11. The V gene's germline CDR1 is DFQATT and CDR2 SNEGSKA (reference sequence). CDR3: CSPWEGLENEQFF. CDR3 nucleotide sequence: TGCAGTCCCTGGGAGGGCCTGGAAAATGAGCAGTTCTTC.

A single count supports this clonotype. The chain employs TRBV4-3 and TRBJ2-7, with D unresolved. The CDR3 is 13 amino acids. V was cut by 0 bases and J by 7 bases, with 10 bases left in between. Germline V gives CDR1 LGHNA, CDR2 YSLEER. In DNA form, the CDR3 reads TGCGCCAGCAGCCAAGATCCCGTAGGAGAGCAGTACTTC. It codes for CASSQDPVGEQYF.

V gene TRBV3-1 combines with J gene TRBJ2-5; TRBD1 aligns across 8 bases. Germline V gene sequence: CDR1 LGHDT, CDR2 YNNKEL (reference sequence). V lost 7 bases and J lost 1; bases outside the gene matches: 17. The CDR3 spans 18 residues. The chain's CDR3 is CASTIRARLDRAQETQYF. DNA for the CDR3: TGTGCCAGCACGATACGCGCCAGGTTGGACAGGGCCCAAGAGACCCAGTACTTC.

This clonotype was seen a handful of times. V is TRBV7-6 and J is TRBJ2-3; D perhaps matches TRBD2 (5 bases). The CDR3 is made up of 17 amino acids. V dropped 1 base and J dropped 5 bases, with 19 bases sitting between them. CDR1 and CDR2 from the germline V gene are SGHVS and FNYEAQ. This CDR3 is CASSLDPAGLPGDTQYF. The CDR3, as DNA: TGTGCCAGCAGCTTAGATCCTGCGGGCCTCCCCGGAGATACGCAGTATTTT.

This clonotype was counted a single time. The J gene is TRBJ2-7, the V gene TRBV19, with a possible D match to TRBD1 (6 bases). Trimming removed 3 bases from V and 6 bases from J, with 9 bases in between. The CDR3 length is 12 residues. Looked up from germline, CDR1 is LNHDA and CDR2 is SQIVND (reference sequence). The CDR3 region has the DNA TGTGCCAGTAGTATGCGAGGGGGCGAGCAGTACTTC. Encoded protein: CASSMRGGEQYF.

V is TRBV7-2 and J is TRBJ2-1, with 16 positions matching TRBD2. The V segment lost 2 bases and the J segment 7 bases; nucleotides outside the gene matches: 2. CDR1 and CDR2 (germline): SGHTA, FQGNSA. This CDR3 region has 16 residues. The CDR3 reads CASSLWGLAGGNEQFF. CDR3 bases: TGTGCCAGCAGCTTATGGGGACTAGCGGGAGGGAATGAGCAGTTCTTC.